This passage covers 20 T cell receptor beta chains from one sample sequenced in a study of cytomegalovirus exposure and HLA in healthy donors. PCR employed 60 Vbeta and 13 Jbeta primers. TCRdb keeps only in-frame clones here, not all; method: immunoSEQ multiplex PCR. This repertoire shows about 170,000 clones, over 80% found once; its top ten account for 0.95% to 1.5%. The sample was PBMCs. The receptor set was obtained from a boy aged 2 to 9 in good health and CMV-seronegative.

The CDR3 nucleotides read TGTGCCAGCAGCTCGGGATTCTCCTCCGGGGCCAACGTCCTGACTTTC. Protein product: CASSSGFSSGANVLTF. The chain links TRBV11-3 to TRBJ2-6; TRBD2 might be the D (5 bases). This CDR3 contains 16 residues. CDR1 is SGHNT, CDR2 YENEEA, per germline. V shed 4 bases and J shed 4 bases, with 14 bases lying between them.

CDR3 in DNA: TGTGCCAGCAGTGAACTAGCGGTTACGTACAATGAGCAGTTCTTC. Protein: CASSELAVTYNEQFF. The gene calls are TRBV2 and TRBJ2-1, with 7 positions matching TRBD2. The CDR3 contains 15 residues. Germline CDR1 SNHLY, CDR2 FYNNEI. V gave up 2 bases and J gave up 4 bases; unmatched junction bases: 5.

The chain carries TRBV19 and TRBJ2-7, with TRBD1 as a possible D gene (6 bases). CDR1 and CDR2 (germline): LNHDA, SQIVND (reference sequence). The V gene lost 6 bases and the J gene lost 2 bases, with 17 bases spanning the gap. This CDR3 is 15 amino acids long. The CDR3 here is CASRRTQGSTYEQYF. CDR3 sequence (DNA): TGTGCCAGTAGGAGGACCCAGGGGTCTACCTACGAGCAGTACTTC.

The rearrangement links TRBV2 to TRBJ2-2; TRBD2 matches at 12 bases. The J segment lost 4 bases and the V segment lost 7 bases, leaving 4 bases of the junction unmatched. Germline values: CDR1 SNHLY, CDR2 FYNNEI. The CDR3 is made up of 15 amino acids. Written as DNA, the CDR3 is TGTGCCAGCACGGGACTAGCGGGTATCACCGGGGAGCTGTTTTTT. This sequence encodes CASTGLAGITGELFF.

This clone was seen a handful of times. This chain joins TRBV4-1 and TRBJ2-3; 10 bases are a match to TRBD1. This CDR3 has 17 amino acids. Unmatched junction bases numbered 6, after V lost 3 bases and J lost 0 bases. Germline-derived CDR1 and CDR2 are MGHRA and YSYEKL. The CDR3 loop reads CASSHVWDRGSTDTQYF. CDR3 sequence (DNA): TGCGCCAGCAGCCACGTCTGGGACAGGGGTAGCACAGATACGCAGTATTTT.

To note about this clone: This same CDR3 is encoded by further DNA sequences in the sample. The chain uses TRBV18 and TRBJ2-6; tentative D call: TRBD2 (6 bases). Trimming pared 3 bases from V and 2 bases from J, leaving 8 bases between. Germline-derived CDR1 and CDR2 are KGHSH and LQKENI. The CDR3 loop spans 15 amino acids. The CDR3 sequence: CASSPPGAGANVLTF. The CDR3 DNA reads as TGTGCCAGCTCACCTCCGGGGGCTGGGGCCAACGTCCTGACTTTC. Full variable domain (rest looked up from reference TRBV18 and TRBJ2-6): NAGVMQNPRHLVRRRGQEARLRCSPMKGHSHVYWYRQLPEEGLKFMVYLQKENIIDESGMPKERFSAEFPKEGPSILRIQQVVRGDSAAYFCASSPPGAGANVLTFGAGSRLTVL.

CDR3: CASSPLGQGGTGELFF. The CDR3 DNA sequence: TGTGCCAGTAGTCCCCTAGGACAGGGAGGGACCGGGGAGCTGTTTTTT. The V gene is TRBV19, the J gene TRBJ2-2, with D possibly TRBD1 on 8 matching bases. V was clipped by 5 bases and J by 5 bases, with 18 bases between them. This CDR3 spans 16 amino acids. Per the germline V gene, CDR1 is LNHDA and CDR2 is SQIVND (reference sequence).

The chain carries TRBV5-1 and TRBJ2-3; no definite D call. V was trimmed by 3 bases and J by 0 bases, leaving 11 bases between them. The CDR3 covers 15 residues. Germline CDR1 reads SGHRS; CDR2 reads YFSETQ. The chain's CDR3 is CASSWRQQSTDTQYF. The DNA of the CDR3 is TGCGCCAGCAGCTGGCGGCAACAAAGCACAGATACGCAGTATTTT.

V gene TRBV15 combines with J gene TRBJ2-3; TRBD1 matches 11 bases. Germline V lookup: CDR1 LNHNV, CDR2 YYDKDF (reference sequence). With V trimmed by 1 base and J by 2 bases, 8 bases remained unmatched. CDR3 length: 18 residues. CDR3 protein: CATSRVGGQGEVTDTQYF. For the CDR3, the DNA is TGTGCCACCAGCAGAGTAGGGGGACAGGGGGAAGTCACAGATACGCAGTATTTT.

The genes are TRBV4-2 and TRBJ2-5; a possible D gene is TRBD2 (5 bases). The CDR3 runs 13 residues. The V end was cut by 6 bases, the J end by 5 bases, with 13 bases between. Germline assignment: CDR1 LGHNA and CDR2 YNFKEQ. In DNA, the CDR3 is TGTGCCAGCAGTCTCGGACTGCGGGAGACCCAGTACTTC. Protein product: CASSLGLRETQYF.

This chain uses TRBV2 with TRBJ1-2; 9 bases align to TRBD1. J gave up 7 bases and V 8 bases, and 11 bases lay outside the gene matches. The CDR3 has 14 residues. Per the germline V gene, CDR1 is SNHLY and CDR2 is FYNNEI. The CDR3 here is CASLNRGLGCGYTF. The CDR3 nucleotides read TGTGCCAGCCTCAACAGGGGGCTAGGCTGTGGCTACACCTTC.

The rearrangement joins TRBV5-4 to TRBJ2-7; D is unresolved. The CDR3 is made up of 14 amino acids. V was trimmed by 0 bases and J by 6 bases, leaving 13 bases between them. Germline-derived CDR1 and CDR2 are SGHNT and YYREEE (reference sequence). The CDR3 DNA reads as TGTGCCAGCAGCTTGGCCGCGGATGTGCCCGAGCAGTACTTC. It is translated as CASSLAADVPEQYF.

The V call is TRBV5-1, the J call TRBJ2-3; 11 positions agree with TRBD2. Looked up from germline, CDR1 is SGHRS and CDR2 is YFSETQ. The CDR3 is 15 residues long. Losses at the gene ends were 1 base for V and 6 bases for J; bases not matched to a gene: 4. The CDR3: CASSLSASGRDTQYF. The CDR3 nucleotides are TGCGCCAGCAGCTTGTCGGCTAGCGGGAGGGATACGCAGTATTTT.

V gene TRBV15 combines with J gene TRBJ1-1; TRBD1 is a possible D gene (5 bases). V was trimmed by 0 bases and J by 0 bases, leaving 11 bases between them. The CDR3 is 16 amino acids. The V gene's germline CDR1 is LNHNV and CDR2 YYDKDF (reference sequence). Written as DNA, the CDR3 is TGTGCCACCAGCAGAGAGGGGACTATGATGAACACTGAAGCTTTCTTT. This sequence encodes CATSREGTMMNTEAFF.

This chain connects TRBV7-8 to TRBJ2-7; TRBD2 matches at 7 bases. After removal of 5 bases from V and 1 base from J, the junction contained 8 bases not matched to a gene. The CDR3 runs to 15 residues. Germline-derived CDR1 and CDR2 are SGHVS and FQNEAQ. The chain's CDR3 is CASSPKRDKSYEQYF. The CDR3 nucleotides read TGTGCCAGCAGCCCAAAGCGGGATAAGTCCTACGAGCAGTACTTC. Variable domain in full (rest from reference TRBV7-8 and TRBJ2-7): GAGVSQSPRYKVAKRGQDVALRCDPISGHVSLFWYQQALGQGPEFLTYFQNEAQLDKSGLPSDRFFAERPEGSVSTLKIQRTQQEDSAVYLCASSPKRDKSYEQYFGPGTRLTVT.

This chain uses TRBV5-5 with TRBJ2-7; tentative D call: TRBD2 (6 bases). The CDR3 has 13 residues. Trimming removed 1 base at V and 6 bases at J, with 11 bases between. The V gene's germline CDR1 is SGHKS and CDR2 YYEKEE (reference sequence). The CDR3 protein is CASSLSEGFEQYV. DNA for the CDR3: TGTGCCAGCAGCTTGTCGGAGGGGTTCGAGCAGTACGTC.

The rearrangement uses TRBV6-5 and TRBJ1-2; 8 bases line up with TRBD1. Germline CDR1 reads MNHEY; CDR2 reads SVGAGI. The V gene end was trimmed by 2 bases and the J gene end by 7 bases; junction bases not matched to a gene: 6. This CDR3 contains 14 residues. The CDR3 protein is CASSYPRQGTGYTF. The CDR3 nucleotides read TGTGCCAGCAGTTACCCTCGACAGGGGACTGGCTACACCTTC.

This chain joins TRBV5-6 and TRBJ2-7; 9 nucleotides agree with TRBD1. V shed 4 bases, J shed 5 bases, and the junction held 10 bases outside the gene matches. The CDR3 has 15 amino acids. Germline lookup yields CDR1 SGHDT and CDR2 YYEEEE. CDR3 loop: CASSPVGQGAHEQYF. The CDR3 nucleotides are TGTGCCAGCAGCCCCGTGGGACAGGGTGCACACGAGCAGTACTTC.

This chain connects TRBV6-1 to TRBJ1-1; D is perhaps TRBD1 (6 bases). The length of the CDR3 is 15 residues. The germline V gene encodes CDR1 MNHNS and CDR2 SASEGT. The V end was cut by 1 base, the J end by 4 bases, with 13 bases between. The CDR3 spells CASSEGRGGRTEAFF. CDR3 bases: TGTGCCAGCAGTGAAGGTCGGGGGGGGCGCACTGAAGCTTTCTTT.

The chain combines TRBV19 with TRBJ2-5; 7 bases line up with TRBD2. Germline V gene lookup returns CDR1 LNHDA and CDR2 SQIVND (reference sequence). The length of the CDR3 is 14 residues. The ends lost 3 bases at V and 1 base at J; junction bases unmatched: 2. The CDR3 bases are TGTGCCAGTAGTATGACGGGGGGCCAAGAGACCCAGTACTTC. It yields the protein CASSMTGGQETQYF.